This TCR beta chain is drawn from a study of cytomegalovirus exposure and HLA in healthy donors. The study, taken as a whole, reports: The classifier, whose performance was assessed in both the original and validation cohorts, reportedly diagnosed cytomegalovirus status with high specificity and sensitivity.

The donors were in the approximately 120-subject validation cohort, distinct from the approximately 700-subject first cohort. Germline V gene lookup returns CDR1 MGHDK and CDR2 SYGVNS. The CDR3 runs to 13 residues. Trimming cost V 1 base and J 8 bases, with 11 bases left between them. This clone was seen only once. Its antigen remains unidentified. The protocol was immunoSEQ multiplex PCR, while the TCRdb copy is restricted to in-frame clones and leaves out a portion. The sample records 110,000 to 150,000 clones, roughly 87% being singletons. The chain links TRBV25-1 to TRBJ1-1, with no clear D. This sequence was found in a woman aged 18-29 years in good health and CMV-seropositive. Sequencing was performed on PBMCs. DNA of the CDR3: TGTGCCAGCAGTGAATGGAGGAAAATGGAAGCTTTCTTT. Amino acid sequence: CASSEWRKMEAFF.